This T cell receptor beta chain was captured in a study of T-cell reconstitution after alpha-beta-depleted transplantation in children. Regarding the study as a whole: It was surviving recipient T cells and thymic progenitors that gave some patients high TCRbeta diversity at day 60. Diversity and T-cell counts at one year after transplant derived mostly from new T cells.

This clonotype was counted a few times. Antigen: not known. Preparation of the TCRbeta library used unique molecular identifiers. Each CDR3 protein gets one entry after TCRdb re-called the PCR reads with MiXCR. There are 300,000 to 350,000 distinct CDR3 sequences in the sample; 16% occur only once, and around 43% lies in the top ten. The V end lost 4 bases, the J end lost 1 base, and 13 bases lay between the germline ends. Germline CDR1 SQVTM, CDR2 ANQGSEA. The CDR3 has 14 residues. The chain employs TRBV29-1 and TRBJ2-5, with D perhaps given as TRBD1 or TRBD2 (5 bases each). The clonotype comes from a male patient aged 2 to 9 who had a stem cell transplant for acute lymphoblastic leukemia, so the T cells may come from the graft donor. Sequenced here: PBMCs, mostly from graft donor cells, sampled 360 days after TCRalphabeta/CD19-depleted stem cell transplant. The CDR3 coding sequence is TGCAGCGTTGCAAGGTTAGGGACCCAAGAGACCCAGTACTTC. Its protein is CSVARLGTQETQYF.